The clone carrying this TCR beta chain was picked up many times. These data belong to a study of T cells in Graves' hyperthyroidism and ophthalmopathy. Disease duration was under 3 months in the ophthalmopathy patients, who also had a Clinical Activity Score of at least 3 and a NOSPECS grade of at least 4. TCR beta CDR3 regions were amplified from RNA transcripts. HTBI primers were used for first-round RT-PCR of the TCR CDR3. TCRdb re-called the multiplex PCR reads through MiXCR, storing one row per CDR3 protein. The data show 200,000 to 250,000 distinct CDR3 sequences, less than 20% seen once. There are 13 residues in the CDR3. V was cut by 1 base and J by 11 bases, with 15 bases left in between. Germline assignment: CDR1 SGDLS and CDR2 YYNGEE.

This rearrangement joins TRBV9 to TRBJ1-1; a possible D gene is TRBD1 (6 bases). The receptor was isolated from a young woman with Graves' ophthalmopathy. The sequencing sample was made of blood. CDR3 region: CASSVNVGTIAFF. The CDR3 DNA sequence: TGTGCCAGCAGCGTAAATGTGGGGACAATCGCTTTCTTT.